This T cell receptor beta chain came from a study of Graves' ophthalmopathy and Graves' hyperthyroidism. Study context: Sampling took place at initial diagnosis, with peripheral blood obtained before any treatment.

RNA served as the template for amplifying TCR beta CDR3 regions. First-round RT-PCR employed HTBI primers, with a second-round multiplex PCR after it. MiXCR was run by TCRdb on the multiplex PCR reads, yielding one entry per CDR3 protein. Altogether around 660,000 distinct CDR3 sequences are present, under 50% being singletons, with the ten largest covering around 3.3%. If patients had other autoimmune diseases, uncontrolled infections, pregnancy or lactation, they were excluded. The sequenced sample consisted of peripheral blood. This receptor was taken from an adult man with Graves' ophthalmopathy.

The CDR3 region is CATRRAGDYGYTF. As DNA, the CDR3 is TGTGCCACCAGGAGGGCAGGGGACTATGGCTACACCTTC. The chain has TRBV24-1 and TRBJ1-2; D might be TRBD1 (6 bases). V gave up 7 bases and J gave up 3 bases, with 11 bases separating them. The CDR3 runs 13 residues. Looked up from germline, CDR1 is KGHDR and CDR2 is SFDVKD.